In this sample, the clone carrying this T cell receptor (beta chain) turned up a few times. Its matching antigen is unknown. Researchers partitioned CD4+ cells into CD45RA+ naive and CD45RA-negative memory subsets. The run depth of the assay was deep. Generated by immunoSEQ multiplex PCR, the TCRdb table keeps only in-frame clones and is missing some. The table shows over 950,000 clones, with about 72% occurring only once. The CDR3 contains 16 residues. J gave up 4 bases and V 6 bases, and 10 bases lay outside the gene matches. Germline lookup yields CDR1 SGHTA and CDR2 FQGNSA. The data were obtained in a study of shared clonotypes between healthy human individuals. Across the whole study: In total, the donors were two women and a few men aged 18 to 49.

General study findings and limits: The four-donor shared clonotypes exceeded non-shared clonotypes in generation probability, with non-shared ones scoring lower.

The chain links TRBV7-2 to TRBJ2-7; 12 nucleotides align to TRBD2. The source is a man aged 18 to 29 in good health. Some clones in this sample may be carry-over from other donors' samples. Sequenced input: memory CD4+ T cells from PBMCs. The subset was: CD45RA-negative fraction. The CDR3 is CASRRGLAGTSYEQYF. The CDR3 coding sequence is TGTGCCAGCAGGAGAGGACTAGCGGGGACCTCGTACGAGCAGTACTTC.